Listed below are T cell receptor beta chains from one sample, sequenced in a study of shared clonotypes between healthy human individuals. Clones were sequenced by immunoSEQ multiplex PCR, and TCRdb holds only the in-frame ones, with some missing. The data contain hundreds of thousands of clones, around 93% of them singletons. Material: naive CD8+ T cells sorted from blood. These receptor sequences come from a man younger than 45 in good health. CDR3s include the opening cysteine and the closing phenylalanine or tryptophan. A D gene is named only where the DNA matches it firmly. Clone sizes are given selectively: once, few, many, or a class where the clone is expanded.

j_gene: TRBJ2-1; v_gene: TRBV27; d_gene: TRBD2; abundance: few; CDR3nt: TGTGCCAGCAGTGGACTAGCGGGCTTCAATGAGCAGTTCTTC; CDR3aa: CASSGLAGFNEQFF
j_gene: TRBJ2-5; v_gene: TRBV9; d_gene: TRBD2; abundance: -; CDR3nt: TGTGCCAGCAGCGCTAGCGGGAGAAAAGAGACCCAGTACTTC; CDR3aa: CASSASGRKETQYF
j_gene: TRBJ1-1; v_gene: TRBV4-3; d_gene: -; abundance: -; CDR3nt: TGCGCCAGCAGCCAAGTTGCGAAGTGGGACGCTGAAGCTTTCTTT; CDR3aa: CASSQVAKWDAEAFF
j_gene: TRBJ2-7; v_gene: TRBV14; d_gene: TRBD2; abundance: -; CDR3nt: TGTGCCAGCAGCCCCTGGACTAGCGGAAACCCTTACGAGCAGTACTTC; CDR3aa: CASSPWTSGNPYEQYF
j_gene: TRBJ2-7; v_gene: TRBV5-4; d_gene: TRBD2; abundance: -; CDR3nt: TGTGCCAGCAGCAGGGGACTAGCGGGAGTTGATTTGCGCGAGCAGTACTTC; CDR3aa: CASSRGLAGVDLREQYF
j_gene: TRBJ2-7; v_gene: TRBV14; d_gene: -; abundance: -; CDR3nt: TGTGCCAGCAGCCAAGTACAGGGTCGGGTCGAGCAGTACTTC; CDR3aa: CASSQVQGRVEQYF
j_gene: TRBJ1-2; v_gene: TRBV5-5; d_gene: -; abundance: once; CDR3nt: TGTGCCAGCAGCCTACACGAGGCGTATGGCTACACCTTC; CDR3aa: CASSLHEAYGYTF
j_gene: TRBJ2-3; v_gene: TRBV6-1; d_gene: -; abundance: -; CDR3nt: TGTGCCAGCAGAGAAGGGATCATCACTAGCACAGATACGCAGTATTTT; CDR3aa: CASREGIITSTDTQYF
j_gene: TRBJ2-2; v_gene: TRBV11-2; d_gene: TRBD1; abundance: few; CDR3nt: TGTGCCAGCACCCACAACAGGGGGCCATCTCCCGGGGAGCTGTTTTTT; CDR3aa: CASTHNRGPSPGELFF
j_gene: TRBJ2-3; v_gene: TRBV7-9; d_gene: -; abundance: -; CDR3nt: TGTGCCACAAAAGGTACAGATACGCAGTATTTT; CDR3aa: CATKGTDTQYF
j_gene: TRBJ2-2; v_gene: TRBV5-6; d_gene: -; abundance: -; CDR3nt: TGTGCCAGCGCCCAGTCGAACACCGGGGAGCTGTTTTTT; CDR3aa: CASAQSNTGELFF
j_gene: TRBJ2-4; v_gene: TRBV11-2; d_gene: -; abundance: once; CDR3nt: TGTGCCAGCAGCTTAGATAGTAACGGCCAGTACTTC; CDR3aa: CASSLDSNGQYF
j_gene: TRBJ2-1; v_gene: TRBV9; d_gene: -; abundance: -; CDR3nt: TGTGCCAGCAGCGCAAGTCTAGGTGAGCAGTTCTTC; CDR3aa: CASSASLGEQFF
j_gene: TRBJ1-1; v_gene: TRBV25-1; d_gene: TRBD1; abundance: once; CDR3nt: TGTGCCAGCAGGACAGGGGTGGGCACTGAAGCTTTCTTT; CDR3aa: CASRTGVGTEAFF
j_gene: TRBJ2-1; v_gene: TRBV10-3; d_gene: -; abundance: -; CDR3nt: TGTGCCATCAGTGAGGTAGACGGCCTTGGGAATGAGCAGTTCTTC; CDR3aa: CAISEVDGLGNEQFF
j_gene: TRBJ1-1; v_gene: TRBV10-3; d_gene: -; abundance: -; CDR3nt: TGTGCCATCAGTGCCGAGGGGGACGCTGTGGAAGCTTTCTTT; CDR3aa: CAISAEGDAVEAFF
j_gene: TRBJ2-1; v_gene: TRBV27; d_gene: TRBD2; abundance: -; CDR3nt: TGTGCCAGCAGTTCGGCGGGAGCCGGGGGTGAGCAGTTCTTC; CDR3aa: CASSSAGAGGEQFF
j_gene: TRBJ2-3; v_gene: TRBV10-3; d_gene: -; abundance: -; CDR3nt: TGTGCCACCCGAATGTTAGATGCAGATACGCAGTATTTT; CDR3aa: CATRMLDADTQYF
j_gene: TRBJ2-7; v_gene: TRBV30; d_gene: -; abundance: -; CDR3nt: TGTGCCTGGAGTGAGGCAGGGGGGTACGAGCAGTACTTC; CDR3aa: CAWSEAGGYEQYF
j_gene: TRBJ2-5; v_gene: TRBV27; d_gene: TRBD2; abundance: -; CDR3nt: TGTGCCAGCAGCCAGACAAGTCTAGCGGGAGAGACCCAGTACTTC; CDR3aa: CASSQTSLAGETQYF
j_gene: TRBJ2-2; v_gene: TRBV13; d_gene: TRBD1; abundance: -; CDR3nt: TGTGCCAGCAGCTTAGGACCGGGGATGCAGGGGGCAAAGCTGTTTTTT; CDR3aa: CASSLGPGMQGAKLFF
j_gene: TRBJ1-2; v_gene: TRBV5-4; d_gene: -; abundance: -; CDR3nt: TGTGCCAGCAGCCATGGACATACACAGGACTATGGCTACACCTTC; CDR3aa: CASSHGHTQDYGYTF
j_gene: TRBJ1-1; v_gene: TRBV28; d_gene: -; abundance: few; CDR3nt: TGTGCCAGCAGTAGCACCCAAGGAGTGAACACTGAAGCTTTCTTT; CDR3aa: CASSSTQGVNTEAFF
j_gene: TRBJ1-4; v_gene: TRBV6-6; d_gene: -; abundance: -; CDR3nt: TGTGCCAGCAGTTTCACACCGGGAGGGGGTTTTGAAAAACTGTTTTTT; CDR3aa: CASSFTPGGGFEKLFF
j_gene: TRBJ2-1; v_gene: TRBV7-8; d_gene: -; abundance: -; CDR3nt: TGTGCCAGCAGCTTAGCTGGGGAGCAGTTCTTC; CDR3aa: CASSLAGEQFF
j_gene: TRBJ2-1; v_gene: TRBV10-3; d_gene: TRBD1; abundance: -; CDR3nt: TGTGCCATCAGTGAGAGCGGACAGGTGAGCTCCTACAATGAGCAGTTCTTC; CDR3aa: CAISESGQVSSYNEQFF
j_gene: TRBJ2-3; v_gene: TRBV11-2; d_gene: TRBD1; abundance: -; CDR3nt: TGTGCCAGCAGCTTAGACGGGACAGCCTACCTCACAGATACGCAGTATTTT; CDR3aa: CASSLDGTAYLTDTQYF
j_gene: TRBJ2-1; v_gene: TRBV27; d_gene: TRBD2; abundance: -; CDR3nt: TGTGCCAGCAGTTCGCTACCAACGGGACTAGCATTTACGGATGAGCAGTTCTTC; CDR3aa: CASSSLPTGLAFTDEQFF
j_gene: TRBJ1-3; v_gene: TRBV28; d_gene: -; abundance: few; CDR3nt: TGTGCCAGCAGCCTCTTTCTCGTGGGAAGGGCTGGAAACACCATATATTTT; CDR3aa: CASSLFLVGRAGNTIYF
j_gene: TRBJ2-2; v_gene: TRBV7-9; d_gene: -; abundance: -; CDR3nt: TGTGCCAGCAGCTTAGCGTTAGGGAGTGGCGCCGGGGAGCTGTTTTTT; CDR3aa: CASSLALGSGAGELFF
j_gene: TRBJ2-1; v_gene: TRBV9; d_gene: TRBD2; abundance: -; CDR3nt: TGTGCCAGCAGCTCAGAACCGGGACTAGCGGCCGACAATGAGCAGTTCTTC; CDR3aa: CASSSEPGLAADNEQFF
j_gene: TRBJ2-7; v_gene: TRBV7-6; d_gene: TRBD2; abundance: -; CDR3nt: TGTGCCAGCGGACTCAGCGGGGACTTTTACGACTGGCAGTACTTC; CDR3aa: CASGLSGDFYDWQYF
j_gene: TRBJ2-6; v_gene: TRBV29-1; d_gene: TRBD2; abundance: -; CDR3nt: TGCAGCGTTTCTAACACACTAGCGGGAGGGACTGGGGCCAACGTCCTGACTTTC; CDR3aa: CSVSNTLAGGTGANVLTF
j_gene: TRBJ1-2; v_gene: TRBV4-1; d_gene: -; abundance: -; CDR3nt: TGCGCCAGCAGCATCCAAGGGGGGAGCGGCCCATTTAACTATGGCTACACCTTC; CDR3aa: CASSIQGGSGPFNYGYTF
j_gene: TRBJ2-2; v_gene: TRBV6-5; d_gene: -; abundance: -; CDR3nt: TGTGCCAGCAGTTACGGCTATCAATACGGGGAGCTGTTTTTT; CDR3aa: CASSYGYQYGELFF
j_gene: TRBJ2-7; v_gene: TRBV18; d_gene: -; abundance: -; CDR3nt: TGTGCCAGCTCAGGACCGACGAACGAGCAGTACTTC; CDR3aa: CASSGPTNEQYF
j_gene: TRBJ2-1; v_gene: TRBV9; d_gene: TRBD1; abundance: -; CDR3nt: TGTGCCAGCAGCCCGGACAGGCACAATGAGCAGTTCTTC; CDR3aa: CASSPDRHNEQFF
j_gene: TRBJ2-1; v_gene: TRBV7-9; d_gene: -; abundance: -; CDR3nt: TGTGCCAGCAGTAGCGGTGCGGCATCCTACAATGAGCAGTTCTTC; CDR3aa: CASSSGAASYNEQFF
j_gene: TRBJ2-7; v_gene: TRBV6-5; d_gene: TRBD1; abundance: -; CDR3nt: TGTGCCAGCAGTTGGACAGGACCCTACGAGCAGTACTTC; CDR3aa: CASSWTGPYEQYF
j_gene: TRBJ2-5; v_gene: TRBV7-8; d_gene: -; abundance: -; CDR3nt: TGTGCCAGCAGGCCCGGGACACAAGAGACCCAGTACTTC; CDR3aa: CASRPGTQETQYF
j_gene: TRBJ1-5; v_gene: TRBV5-3; d_gene: -; abundance: -; CDR3nt: TGTGCCAGCAGCTTCAGCCACCAAGTCAATCAGCCCCAGCATTTT; CDR3aa: CASSFSHQVNQPQHF
j_gene: TRBJ1-5; v_gene: TRBV27; d_gene: -; abundance: -; CDR3nt: TGTGCCAGCTGCCCTAGGTGGGGGGGTTACGATCAGCCCCAGCATTTT; CDR3aa: CASCPRWGGYDQPQHF